The 30 T cell receptor beta chains presented below share a single source sample, sequenced in a study of graft-versus-host responses after intestinal transplantation. Responder cells labeled with CFSE (approximately 200,000) were co-plated with irradiated stimulator cells labeled with violet dye (approximately 200,000). Method: immunoSEQ multiplex PCR; TCRdb's copy keeps in-frame clones and lacks some. Here the sample spans about 3,900 clones, 35% to 50% being singletons. The sample was alloreactive CD8+ T cells from a mixed lymphocyte reaction culture, taken before transplantation. Sample subset: CFSE-low proliferating T cells sorted from approximately 6-day pre-transplant mixed lymphocyte reaction (GvH or HvG direction). These receptors were obtained from a human patient who was an organ donor for intestinal transplantation.

Written as DNA, the CDR3 is TGTGCCTGCCGGACAGGGTATCGGAACGAGCAGTACTTC. This translates into CACRTGYRNEQYF. This sequence joins TRBV30 and TRBJ2-7; 8 bases line up with TRBD1. CDR1 GTSNPN and CDR2 SVGIG come from the germline V gene (reference sequence). Losses at the gene ends were 6 bases for V and 5 bases for J; bases not matched to a gene: 9. The CDR3 has 13 amino acids.

The chain links TRBV7-2 to TRBJ2-5, with TRBD1 matching over 8 bases. J lost 3 bases, V lost 1 base, and 16 bases had no gene match. Germline-derived CDR1 and CDR2 are SGHTA and FQGNSA. This CDR3 has 19 amino acids. The CDR3 nucleotides read TGTGCCAGCAGCTTAGTCTGGGGGTCCAGGGGGCCCTGGAAAGAGACCCAGTACTTC. It yields the protein CASSLVWGSRGPWKETQYF.

By sample share, this clone is large. This chain joins TRBV30 and TRBJ1-2; 8 bases are a match to TRBD1. CDR3 size: 14 residues. From germline, CDR1 is GTSNPN and CDR2 SVGIG (reference sequence). V dropped 3 bases and J dropped 0; count of bases not matched to a gene: 3. The CDR3 here is CAWRETGANYGYTF. CDR3 in DNA: TGTGCCTGGAGGGAGACAGGGGCTAACTATGGCTACACCTTC.

This clone was detected once. This rearrangement joins TRBV9 to TRBJ2-7; D not certain. Trimming removed 4 bases from V and 2 bases from J, with 13 bases in between. This CDR3 comprises 14 residues. The germline V gene has CDR1 SGDLS and CDR2 YYNGEE. The CDR3 region has the DNA TGTGCCAGCAGCCCTCCCACTACCCCCTACGAGCAGTACTTC. This encodes CASSPPTTPYEQYF.

This clone has a handful of counts. The chain recombines TRBV7-9 with TRBJ1-2; 8 nucleotides line up with TRBD1. V gave up 4 bases and J gave up 7 bases; unmatched junction bases: 5. From germline, CDR1 is SEHNR and CDR2 FQNEAQ (reference sequence). The CDR3 covers 13 residues. This CDR3 is CASSYQGAGGYTF. The CDR3 nucleotides are TGTGCCAGCAGCTATCAGGGGGCGGGTGGCTACACCTTC.

V is TRBV7-8 and J is TRBJ2-1; weak D call: TRBD2 (5 bases). The CDR3 sequence is 15 residues long. The V end was cut by 3 bases, the J end by 0 bases, with 9 bases between. The V gene's germline CDR1 is SGHVS and CDR2 FQNEAQ. The CDR3 region is CASSFLGISYNEQFF. The CDR3, as DNA: TGTGCCAGCAGCTTTCTCGGGATCTCCTACAATGAGCAGTTCTTC. The full variable domain, in which reference TRBV7-8 and TRBJ2-1 provide the parts outside the CDR3, is GAGVSQSPRYKVAKRGQDVALRCDPISGHVSLFWYQQALGQGPEFLTYFQNEAQLDKSGLPSDRFFAERPEGSVSTLKIQRTQQEDSAVYLCASSFLGISYNEQFFGPGTRLTVL.

This clone appeared a single time. The chain employs TRBV28 and TRBJ2-1; D perhaps matches TRBD1 (6 bases). The germline V and J ends were trimmed by 2 bases and 2 bases, with 13 bases remaining between them. The CDR3 loop spans 16 amino acids. Germline assignment: CDR1 MDHEN and CDR2 SYDVKM. CDR3 region: CASSLPTGGAYNEQFF. The CDR3 DNA follows: TGTGCCAGCAGTTTACCGACAGGTGGGGCCTACAATGAGCAGTTCTTC.

The chain has TRBV6-5 and TRBJ1-1; D is ambiguous. Germline V gene lookup returns CDR1 MNHEY and CDR2 SVGAGI. This CDR3 is built from 12 residues. V was clipped by 7 bases and J by 1 base, with 7 bases between them. CDR3 DNA: TGTGCCAGCAACCGGTGGAACACTGAAGCTTTCTTT. Protein: CASNRWNTEAFF.

The chain carries TRBV28 and TRBJ1-6, with D hard to call. CDR3 size: 13 residues. V gave up 3 bases and J gave up 7 bases, with 7 bases separating them. The germline gives CDR1 MDHEN, CDR2 SYDVKM. As DNA, the CDR3 is TGTGCCAGCAGTTTTCGGGAAAATTCACCCCTCCACTTT. It is translated as CASSFRENSPLHF. Based on the CDR3 plus reference TRBV28 and TRBJ1-6, the full variable domain is DVKVTQSSRYLVKRTGEKVFLECVQDMDHENMFWYRQDPGLGLRLIYFSYDVKMKEKGDIPEGYSVSREKKERFSLILESASTNQTSMYLCASSFRENSPLHFGNGTRLTVT.

This clone has only a few counts. The chain uses TRBV7-8 and TRBJ2-3, with D possibly TRBD2 on 7 matching bases. From germline, CDR1 is SGHVS and CDR2 FQNEAQ. The germline V and J ends were trimmed by 2 bases and 3 bases, with 33 bases remaining between them. CDR3 length: 22 amino acids. The CDR3 here is CASSLPGGVLSGTQISTDTQYF. The CDR3 nucleotides are TGTGCCAGCAGCTTACCGGGGGGCGTGTTGAGCGGGACCCAAATCTCGACAGATACGCAGTATTTT.

The rearrangement uses TRBV27 and TRBJ1-6; maybe TRBD1 (5 bases). Germline CDR1 MNHEY, CDR2 SMNVEV (reference sequence). The CDR3 runs to 18 residues. V was cut by 0 bases and J by 0 bases, with 12 bases left in between. The CDR3 bases are TGTGCCAGCAGTTTATCGGGGGGAAGGGGCTCCTATAATTCACCCCTCCACTTT. Amino acid sequence: CASSLSGGRGSYNSPLHF.

This sequence joins TRBV11-3 and TRBJ1-1; D remains ambiguous. There are 12 residues in the CDR3. CDR1 and CDR2 from the germline V gene are SGHNT and YENEEA. The V end lost 1 base, the J end lost 6 bases, and 6 bases lay between the germline ends. This chain's CDR3 is CASSLVLSEAFF. The CDR3 DNA reads as TGTGCCAGCAGCTTAGTTTTATCTGAAGCTTTCTTT.

This clone was counted a few times. Here the CDR3 DNA reads TGCGCCAGCAGCCAAATATGGCCTAGCTCCTACAATGAGCAGTTCTTC. Its translation: CASSQIWPSSYNEQFF. The V and J genes are TRBV4-1 and TRBJ2-1; the D is unclear. The CDR3 covers 16 residues. V shed 2 bases and J shed 0 bases, with 11 bases lying between them. The germline CDR1 and CDR2 sequences are MGHRA and YSYEKL.

The V and J genes are TRBV30 and TRBJ1-5, with TRBD1 as a possible D gene (6 bases). The CDR3 runs to 15 residues. CDR1 and CDR2 from the germline V gene are GTSNPN and SVGIG (reference sequence). V dropped 2 bases and J dropped 2 bases, with 13 bases sitting between them. The CDR3 is CAWSRDRIGNQPQHF. Written as DNA, the CDR3 is TGTGCCTGGAGTCGCGACAGGATCGGCAATCAGCCCCAGCATTTT.

This clone is termed medium-sized. The V and J genes are TRBV29-1 and TRBJ2-7, with D unresolved. This CDR3 spans 13 amino acids. The ends were cut back, 6 bases at V and 7 bases at J, with 19 bases in the middle. Germline V gene sequence: CDR1 SQVTM, CDR2 ANQGSEA. CDR3 bases: TGCAGCGTGGTGATAGCAAACCTCGGGGAGCAGTACTTC. It is translated as CSVVIANLGEQYF.

The genes are TRBV2 and TRBJ2-7, with 8 nucleotides matching TRBD1. The trim removed 10 bases at V and 2 bases at J, leaving 13 bases unmatched. The germline V gene encodes CDR1 SNHLY and CDR2 FYNNEI. The CDR3 is made up of 15 amino acids. CDR3 nucleotides: TGTGCCAAAACATCCGCAGGGGGCGTCCCCTACGAGCAGTACTTC. Translating it yields CAKTSAGGVPYEQYF.

This clone appeared a few times. J is TRBJ2-7 and V is TRBV5-5, with D perhaps TRBD2 (5 bases). The CDR3 has 12 residues. V gave up 4 bases and J gave up 6 bases, with 11 bases separating them. Looked up from germline, CDR1 is SGHKS and CDR2 is YYEKEE (reference sequence). DNA for the CDR3: TGTGCCAGCAGCGCGGACGGGGTCGAGCAGTACTTC. This translates into CASSADGVEQYF.

This chain connects TRBV5-1 to TRBJ1-2, with D perhaps TRBD1 (5 bases). V was cut by 3 bases and J by 6 bases, with 15 bases left in between. Germline-derived CDR1 and CDR2 are SGHRS and YFSETQ. This CDR3 is 14 amino acids long. CDR3 sequence reads: CASSSDETADGYTF. CDR3 sequence (DNA): TGCGCCAGCAGCTCAGATGAGACAGCTGATGGCTACACCTTC.

By sample share, this clone is medium-sized. The chain uses TRBV13 and TRBJ2-1; 7 bases fit TRBD2. V was clipped by 0 bases and J by 7 bases; unmatched bases: 6. The CDR3 consists of 15 residues. Per the germline V gene, CDR1 is PRHDT and CDR2 is FYEKMQ (reference sequence). In nucleotides, the CDR3 is TGTGCCAGCAGCTTAGGCGGGGAGGGCCAGAATGAGCAGTTCTTC. As protein: CASSLGGEGQNEQFF.

The CDR3 region has the DNA TGTGCCAGCAGCTCAGACACGGCGGGGTTTTACGAGCAGTACTTC. Translating gives CASSSDTAGFYEQYF. The chain links TRBV11-2 to TRBJ2-7, with D possibly matching TRBD2 (6 bases). Germline CDR1 SGHAT, CDR2 FQNNGV. Trimming took off 4 bases at V and 4 bases at J, with 17 bases between the two ends. The CDR3 runs to 15 residues.

With regard to this clone: The CDR3 end shows no conserved phenylalanine or tryptophan, and so a read error is likely. This chain uses TRBV23-1 with TRBJ1-2; 8 nucleotides agree with TRBD1. TRBV23-1 is an open reading frame, and its role is uncertain. The CDR3 extends over 13 amino acids. V shed 11 bases and J 1 base; nucleotides not matched to a gene: 6. CDR3 sequence reads: CADRTGINYGYTS. In DNA, the CDR3 is TGCGCCGATAGGACAGGGATTAACTATGGCTACACCTCC.

This sequence joins TRBV19 and TRBJ2-1; 8 bases align to TRBD1. Per the germline V gene, CDR1 is LNHDA and CDR2 is SQIVND (reference sequence). V was clipped by 6 bases and J by 2 bases; unmatched bases: 3. The CDR3 totals 14 residues. CDR3 DNA: TGTGCCAGTAGAGGACAGGGAGCCTACAATGAGCAGTTCTTC. It yields the protein CASRGQGAYNEQFF.

This clone was detected a few times. The V call is TRBV28, the J call TRBJ2-7, with D perhaps TRBD1 (5 bases). Per the germline V gene, CDR1 is MDHEN and CDR2 is SYDVKM. V was clipped by 4 bases and J by 3 bases, with 13 bases between them. This CDR3 region has 14 residues. CDR3 in amino acids: CASSSSQASYEQYF. As DNA, the CDR3 is TGTGCCAGCAGTTCTTCACAGGCCAGCTACGAGCAGTACTTC.

The chain recombines TRBV25-1 with TRBJ1-2; no definite D call. The CDR3 extends over 15 amino acids. V lost 4 bases and J lost 0, with 12 bases in between. The germline gives CDR1 MGHDK, CDR2 SYGVNS. The DNA of the CDR3 is TGTGCCAGCAGTGCCAAGACACCAGCTAACTATGGCTACACCTTC. As protein: CASSAKTPANYGYTF.

This clone was observed once. This chain joins TRBV4-2 and TRBJ1-2, with D unresolved. This CDR3 spans 13 amino acids. Trimming took 4 bases from V and 6 from J, leaving 12 bases between them. Per the germline V gene, CDR1 is LGHNA and CDR2 is YNFKEQ. CDR3 protein: CASSPTWEHGYTF. The DNA for the CDR3 is TGTGCCAGCAGCCCCACATGGGAGCATGGCTACACCTTC.

This clone is medium-sized in the sample. This rearrangement joins TRBV14 to TRBJ2-4; TRBD1 matches 7 bases. The CDR3 totals 15 residues. Germline CDR1 SGHDN, CDR2 FVKESK. V lost 3 bases to trimming and J lost 6 bases; unmatched junction nucleotides: 8. The CDR3 region is CASSQGTGDTNIQYF. The CDR3 nucleotides are TGTGCCAGCAGCCAGGGAACAGGGGACACAAACATTCAGTACTTC.

Judged by abundance, this clone is large. The rearrangement joins TRBV19 to TRBJ1-1; possibly TRBD1 for D (6 bases). The CDR3 spans 16 residues. Deletions cut 5 bases from V and 0 bases from J, with 16 bases between. Germline-derived CDR1 and CDR2 are LNHDA and SQIVND (reference sequence). CDR3 sequence reads: CASSLWGGALNTEAFF. In DNA form, the CDR3 reads TGTGCCAGTAGTCTGTGGGGGGGGGCGTTGAACACTGAAGCTTTCTTT. Supplemented by reference TRBV19 and TRBJ1-1, the full variable domain reads DGGITQSPKYLFRKEGQNVTLSCEQNLNHDAMYWYRQDPGQGLRLIYYSQIVNDFQKGDIAEGYSVSREKKESFPLTVTSAQKNPTAFYLCASSLWGGALNTEAFFGQGTRLTVV.

This clone was detected a few times. This chain links TRBV6-6 with TRBJ2-1; 11 bases fit TRBD2. The CDR3 runs 15 residues. The junction had 5 bases not matched to a gene; V was cut back by 6 bases and J by 4 bases. Germline CDR1 and CDR2: MNHNY and SVGAGI (reference sequence). The CDR3 DNA sequence: TGTGCCAGCAGCCCCATAGCGGGAGGGTACAATGAGCAGTTCTTC. It encodes CASSPIAGGYNEQFF.

Only one count was recorded for this clone. The chain links TRBV5-1 to TRBJ1-2; 10 bases map to TRBD1. Looked up from germline, CDR1 is SGHRS and CDR2 is YFSETQ. The CDR3 extends over 15 amino acids. The V segment lost 4 bases and the J segment 5 bases; nucleotides outside the gene matches: 8. The CDR3 is CASSLEGQGVYGYTF. CDR3 in DNA: TGCGCCAGCAGCCTTGAAGGACAGGGGGTTTATGGCTACACCTTC.

The chain uses TRBV27 and TRBJ2-7; perhaps TRBD1 as D (6 bases). CDR3 size: 13 residues. Trimming removed 2 bases from V and 10 bases from J, with 15 bases in between. The germline V gene encodes CDR1 MNHEY and CDR2 SMNVEV (reference sequence). The DNA of the CDR3 is TGTGCCAGCAGTTTAGGCCGGACAGCGGTCCAGTACTTC. Translating gives CASSLGRTAVQYF.